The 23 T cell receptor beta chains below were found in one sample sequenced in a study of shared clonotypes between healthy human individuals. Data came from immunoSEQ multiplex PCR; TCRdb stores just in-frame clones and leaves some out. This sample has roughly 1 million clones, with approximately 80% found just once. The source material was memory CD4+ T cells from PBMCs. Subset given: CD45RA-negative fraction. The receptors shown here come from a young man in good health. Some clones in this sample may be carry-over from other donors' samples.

The DNA of the CDR3 is TGTGCCAGCAGCTTACCCGCGGACAGTTACAATGAGCAGTTCTTC. Translating gives CASSLPADSYNEQFF. The V call is TRBV7-3, the J call TRBJ2-1; D possibly corresponds to TRBD1 (6 bases). The CDR3 has 15 residues. Trimming pared 2 bases from V and 4 bases from J, leaving 12 bases between. CDR1 is SGHTA and CDR2 is FQGTGA in the germline V gene.

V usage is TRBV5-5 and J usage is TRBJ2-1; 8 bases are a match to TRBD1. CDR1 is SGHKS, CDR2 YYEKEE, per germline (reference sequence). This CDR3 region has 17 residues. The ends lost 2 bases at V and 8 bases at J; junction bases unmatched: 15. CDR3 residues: CASSFVIRQGIRDEQFF. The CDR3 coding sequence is TGTGCCAGCAGCTTTGTGATCAGACAGGGGATTCGAGATGAGCAGTTCTTC.

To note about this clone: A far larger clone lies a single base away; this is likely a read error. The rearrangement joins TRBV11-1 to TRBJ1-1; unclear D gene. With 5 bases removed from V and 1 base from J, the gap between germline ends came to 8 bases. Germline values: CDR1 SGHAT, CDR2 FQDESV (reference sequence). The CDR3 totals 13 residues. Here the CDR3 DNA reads TGTGCCAGCAGCCTGGAGGCGAACACTGAAGCTTTCTTT. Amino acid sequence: CASSLEANTEAFF.

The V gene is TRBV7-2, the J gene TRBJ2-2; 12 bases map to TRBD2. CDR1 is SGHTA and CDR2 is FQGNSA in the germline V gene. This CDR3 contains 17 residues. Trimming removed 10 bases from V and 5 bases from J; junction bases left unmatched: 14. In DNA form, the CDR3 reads TGTGCCACCGCTAGCGGGAGGGCCCTCGTGAAGACCGGGGAGCTGTTTTTT. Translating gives CATASGRALVKTGELFF.

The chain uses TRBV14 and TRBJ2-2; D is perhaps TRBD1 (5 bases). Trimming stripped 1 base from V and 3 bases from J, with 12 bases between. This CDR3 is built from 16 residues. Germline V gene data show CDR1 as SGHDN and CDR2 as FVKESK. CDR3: CASSQVPGHDTGELFF. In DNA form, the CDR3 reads TGTGCCAGCAGCCAAGTACCAGGACATGACACCGGGGAGCTGTTTTTT.

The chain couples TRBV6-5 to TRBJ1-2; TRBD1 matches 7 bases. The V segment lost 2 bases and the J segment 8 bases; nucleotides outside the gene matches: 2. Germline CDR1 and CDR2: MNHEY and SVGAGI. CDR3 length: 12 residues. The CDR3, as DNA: TGTGCCAGCAGTTACAGGGGGCTCGGCTACACCTTC. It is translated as CASSYRGLGYTF.

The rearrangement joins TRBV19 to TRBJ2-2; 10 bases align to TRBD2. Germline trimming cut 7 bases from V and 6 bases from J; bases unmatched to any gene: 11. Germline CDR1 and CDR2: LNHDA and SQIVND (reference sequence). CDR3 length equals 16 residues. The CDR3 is CASNALAGVIAGELFF. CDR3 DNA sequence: TGTGCCAGTAATGCTCTAGCGGGAGTGATCGCCGGGGAGCTGTTTTTT.

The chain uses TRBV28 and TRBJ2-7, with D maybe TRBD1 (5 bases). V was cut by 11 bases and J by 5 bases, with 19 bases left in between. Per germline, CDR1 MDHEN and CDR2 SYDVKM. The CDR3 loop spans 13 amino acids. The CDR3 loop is CASNQGFRDEQYF. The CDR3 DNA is TGTGCCTCCAATCAGGGTTTTCGGGACGAGCAGTACTTC.

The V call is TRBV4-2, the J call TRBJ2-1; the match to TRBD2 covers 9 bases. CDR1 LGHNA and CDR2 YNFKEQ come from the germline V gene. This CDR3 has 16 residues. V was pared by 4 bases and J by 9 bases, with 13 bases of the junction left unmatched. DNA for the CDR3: TGTGCCAGCAGCCGATCGACTAGCGGTGGTGGAGGTGAGCAGTTCTTC. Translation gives CASSRSTSGGGGEQFF.

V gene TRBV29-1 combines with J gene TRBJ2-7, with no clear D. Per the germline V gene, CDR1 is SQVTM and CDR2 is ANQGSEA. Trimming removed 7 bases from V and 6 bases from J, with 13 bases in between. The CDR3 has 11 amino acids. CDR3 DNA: TGCAGCGCCTCACACTATGGCGAGCAGTACTTC. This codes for CSASHYGEQYF.

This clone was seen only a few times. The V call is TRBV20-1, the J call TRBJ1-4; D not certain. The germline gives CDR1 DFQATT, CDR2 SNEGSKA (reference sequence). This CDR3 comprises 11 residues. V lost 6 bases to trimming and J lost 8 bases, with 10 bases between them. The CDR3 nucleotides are TGCAGTGCGGCCGGAAACGAAAAACTGTTTTTT. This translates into CSAAGNEKLFF.

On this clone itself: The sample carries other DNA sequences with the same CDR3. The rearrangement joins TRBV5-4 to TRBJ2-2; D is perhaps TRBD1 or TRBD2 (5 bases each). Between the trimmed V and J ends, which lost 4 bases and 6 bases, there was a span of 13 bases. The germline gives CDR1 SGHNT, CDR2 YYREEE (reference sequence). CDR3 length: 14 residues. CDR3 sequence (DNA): TGTGCCAGCAGCCTTGGGGCCGGGGCCGGGGAGCTGTTTTTT. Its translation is CASSLGAGAGELFF.

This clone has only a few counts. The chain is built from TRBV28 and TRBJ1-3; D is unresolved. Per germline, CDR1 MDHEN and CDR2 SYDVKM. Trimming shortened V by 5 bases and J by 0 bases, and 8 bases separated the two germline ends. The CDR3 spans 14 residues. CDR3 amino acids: CASSPPNSGNTIYF. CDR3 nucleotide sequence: TGTGCCAGCAGTCCCCCGAACTCTGGAAACACCATATATTTT.

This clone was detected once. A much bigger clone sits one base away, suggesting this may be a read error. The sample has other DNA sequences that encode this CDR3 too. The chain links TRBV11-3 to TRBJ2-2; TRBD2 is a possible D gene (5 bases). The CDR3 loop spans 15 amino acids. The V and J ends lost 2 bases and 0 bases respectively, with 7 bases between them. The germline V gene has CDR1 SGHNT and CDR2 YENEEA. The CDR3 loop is CASSLTGTNTGELFF. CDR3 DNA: TGTGCCAGCAGCTTAACCGGGACGAACACCGGGGAGCTGTTTTTT.

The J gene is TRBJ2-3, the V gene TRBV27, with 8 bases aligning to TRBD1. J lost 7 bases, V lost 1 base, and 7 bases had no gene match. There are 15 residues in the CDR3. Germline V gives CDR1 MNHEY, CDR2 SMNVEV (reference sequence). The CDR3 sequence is CASSLLQGGRYTQYF. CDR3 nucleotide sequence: TGTGCCAGCAGTTTATTACAGGGGGGCAGGTATACGCAGTATTTT.

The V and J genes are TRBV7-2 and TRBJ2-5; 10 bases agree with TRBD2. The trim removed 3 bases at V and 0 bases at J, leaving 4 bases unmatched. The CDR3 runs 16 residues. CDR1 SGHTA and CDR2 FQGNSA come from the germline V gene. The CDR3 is CASSLKLAGDQETQYF. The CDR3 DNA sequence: TGTGCCAGCAGCTTGAAGCTAGCGGGAGACCAAGAGACCCAGTACTTC.

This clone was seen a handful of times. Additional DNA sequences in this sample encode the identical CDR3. The CDR3 is CASSLVTVSYEQYF. In DNA form, the CDR3 reads TGTGCCAGCAGCTTGGTCACTGTTTCCTACGAGCAGTACTTC. This chain joins TRBV11-2 and TRBJ2-7; D is uncertain. Trimming took 3 bases from V and 1 from J, leaving 10 bases between them. The germline CDR1 and CDR2 sequences are SGHAT and FQNNGV. This CDR3 comprises 14 residues. Full variable domain (rest looked up from reference TRBV11-2 and TRBJ2-7): EAGVAQSPRYKIIEKRQSVAFWCNPISGHATLYWYQQILGQGPKLLIQFQNNGVVDDSQLPKDRFSAERLKGVDSTLKIQPAKLEDSAVYLCASSLVTVSYEQYFGPGTRLTVT.

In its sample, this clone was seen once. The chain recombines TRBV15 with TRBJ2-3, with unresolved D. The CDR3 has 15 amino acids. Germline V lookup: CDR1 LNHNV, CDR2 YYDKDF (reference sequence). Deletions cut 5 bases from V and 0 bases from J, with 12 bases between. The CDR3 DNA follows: TGTGCCACCAGCGAGAGGACGGCTAGCACAGATACGCAGTATTTT. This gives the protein CATSERTASTDTQYF.

The CDR3 loop reads CASSLLFTTGRYEQYF. In DNA, the CDR3 is TGTGCCAGCAGTTTATTATTCACGACAGGACGCTACGAGCAGTACTTC. V and J are TRBV28 and TRBJ2-7; a weak D match, TRBD1 (6 bases). The CDR3 covers 16 residues. The V gene's germline CDR1 is MDHEN and CDR2 SYDVKM. The ends were cut back, 1 base at V and 3 bases at J, with 16 bases in the middle.

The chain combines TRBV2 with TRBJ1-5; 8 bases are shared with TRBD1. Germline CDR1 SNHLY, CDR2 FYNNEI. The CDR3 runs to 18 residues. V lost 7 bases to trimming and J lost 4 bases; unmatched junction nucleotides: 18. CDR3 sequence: CASKNRGTGGSGNQPQHF. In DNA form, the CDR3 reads TGTGCCAGCAAAAACAGGGGGACCGGGGGATCAGGTAATCAGCCCCAGCATTTT.

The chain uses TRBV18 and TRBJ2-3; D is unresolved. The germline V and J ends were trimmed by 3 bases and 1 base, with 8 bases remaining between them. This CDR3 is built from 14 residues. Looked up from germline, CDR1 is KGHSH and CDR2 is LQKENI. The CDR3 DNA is TGTGCCAGCTCACCCTCGCTCGGCACAGATACGCAGTATTTT. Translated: CASSPSLGTDTQYF.

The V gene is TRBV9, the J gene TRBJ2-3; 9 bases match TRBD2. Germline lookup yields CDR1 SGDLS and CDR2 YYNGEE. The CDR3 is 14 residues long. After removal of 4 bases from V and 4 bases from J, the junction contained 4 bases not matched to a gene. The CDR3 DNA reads TGTGCCAGCAGCACGGGACTAGCATCAGATACGCAGTATTTT. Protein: CASSTGLASDTQYF.

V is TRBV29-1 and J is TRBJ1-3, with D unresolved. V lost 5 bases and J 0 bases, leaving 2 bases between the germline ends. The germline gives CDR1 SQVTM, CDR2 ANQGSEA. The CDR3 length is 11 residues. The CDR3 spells CSVYSGNTIYF. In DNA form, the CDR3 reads TGCAGCGTTTACTCTGGAAACACCATATATTTT.